These T cell receptor beta chains were read from a single sample in a study. Each CDR3 protein is one row after TCRdb ran MiXCR on the 5' RACE reads. The repertoire consists of 35,000 to 45,000 distinct CDR3 sequences, with more than 20% occurring once and the leading ten covering about 4.5%. The specimen sequenced was Tregs sorted from a lymph node. These TCRs come from a female donor with breast cancer. Both conserved end residues are part of each CDR3. D genes are given only for firm matches. Size is stated for part of the rows, as once, few or many counts, or as a class when the clone is expanded.

d_call j_call v_call clone_size cdr3_aa cdr3_nt
. TRBJ2-5 TRBV24-1 many CATSDLGQGLETQYF TGTGCCACCAGTGATTTAGGGCAGGGTTTGGAGACCCAGTACTTC
. TRBJ1-5 TRBV28 . CASLNGYSNQPQHF TGTGCCAGCCTAAACGGGTATAGCAATCAGCCCCAGCATTTT
TRBD1 TRBJ1-4 TRBV7-2 . CASPDRKNEKLFF TGTGCCAGCCCGGACAGGAAAAATGAAAAACTGTTTTTT
. TRBJ2-2 TRBV21-1 many CASSKCLMKDRGQNTGELFF TGTGCCAGCAGCAAATGTCTCATGAAGGACAGGGGGCAGAACACCGGGGAGCTGTTTTTT
TRBD1 TRBJ1-1 TRBV7-8 many CASSLPDRDDTEAFF TGTGCCAGCAGCTTACCAGACAGGGATGACACTGAAGCTTTCTTT
. TRBJ1-6 TRBV18 few CASSPGVVSSPLHF TGTGCCAGCTCACCAGGTGTCGTAAGCTCACCCCTCCACTTT
. TRBJ1-1 TRBV3-1 . CASSQARNTGAFF TGTGCCAGCAGCCAAGCCAGAAACACTGGAGCTTTCTTT
. TRBJ1-5 TRBV6-1 many CASSDSGVQPQHF TGTGCCAGCAGTGACTCGGGGGTCCAGCCCCAGCATTTT
. TRBJ2-6 TRBV5-1 many CASSSNSGANVLTF TGCGCCAGCAGCTCCAACTCTGGGGCCAACGTCCTGACTTTC
TRBD2 TRBJ2-4 TRBV29-1 many CSASGRDIQYF TGCAGCGCTAGCGGGAGAGACATTCAGTACTTC
TRBD2 TRBJ2-4 TRBV7-2 few CASSLVPGGSNQYF TGTGCCAGCAGCTTAGTACCGGGAGGGAGTAATCAGTACTTC
. TRBJ2-5 TRBV12-3/TRBV12-4 . CASSLLDGQETQYF TGTGCCAGCAGTTTATTGGACGGACAAGAGACCCAGTACTTC
TRBD2 TRBJ2-1 TRBV30 few CAWSLAGVSGEQFF TGTGCCTGGAGCTTAGCGGGAGTTAGTGGTGAGCAGTTCTTC
TRBD1 TRBJ1-2 TRBV7-2 few CASTDQTGIGYGYTF TGTGCCAGCACCGACCAGACAGGGATCGGCTATGGCTACACCTTC
. TRBJ1-1 TRBV4-1 many CASSLHERSMNTEAFF TGCGCCAGCAGCCTCCACGAGCGTAGCATGAACACTGAAGCTTTCTTT
. TRBJ1-2 TRBV4-2 few CASSQDLAGYGYTF TGTGCCAGCAGCCAAGATTTGGCGGGTTATGGCTACACCTTC
. TRBJ2-5 TRBV5-5 . CASSLGAVVIQETQYF TGTGCCAGCAGCTTGGGGGCAGTGGTGATCCAAGAGACCCAGTACTTC
. TRBJ2-7 TRBV2 many CASSEDNTGRYF TGTGCCAGCAGTGAAGACAACACGGGACGGTACTTC
. TRBJ2-3 TRBV20-1 few CSARSIRRGTDTQYF TGCAGTGCTAGAAGCATTCGTCGGGGCACAGATACGCAGTATTTT
. TRBJ1-1 TRBV4-2 . CASSQVGGTEAFF TGTGCCAGCAGCCAAGTAGGGGGCACTGAAGCTTTCTTT
TRBD1 TRBJ1-1 TRBV20-1 few CSARDPSRTGGVAFF TGCAGTGCTAGAGATCCCTCTAGGACAGGAGGGGTAGCTTTCTTT
TRBD2 TRBJ2-1 TRBV29-1 many CSVPRTSGSVNEQFF TGCAGCGTTCCAAGGACTAGCGGGTCTGTCAATGAGCAGTTCTTC
. TRBJ2-5 TRBV27 few CASSLPPTVQETQYF TGTGCCAGCAGTTTACCTCCGACAGTCCAAGAGACCCAGTACTTC